The 28 T cell receptor beta chains reported below all come from one sample, sequenced in a study of response to subunit inactivated influenza vaccine. TCRdb re-called the RT-PCR reads with MiXCR, one entry per CDR3 protein. Counted here are 550,000 to 800,000 distinct CDR3 sequences, 15% to 19% occurring once; the ten biggest clones make up 11%. The starting material was PBMCs from blood, obtained approximately 12 days after vaccination. These receptor sequences come from a man aged 45-65 years who received an inactivated influenza vaccine.

This clonotype was detected only a few times. The rearrangement uses TRBV7-9 and TRBJ2-2, with 9 bases identical to TRBD1. The ends lost 4 bases at V and 3 bases at J; junction bases unmatched: 6. The CDR3 covers 16 residues. The V gene's germline CDR1 is SEHNR and CDR2 FQNEAQ (reference sequence). In nucleotides, the CDR3 is TGTGCCAGCAGCTCGCCCGGACAGGGGCACACCGGGGAGCTGTTTTTT. Protein: CASSSPGQGHTGELFF.

CDR3 in amino acids: CASSVLAGGSTDTQYF. The CDR3 region has the DNA TGTGCCAGCAGCGTTCTAGCGGGGGGGAGCACAGATACGCAGTATTTT. The chain recombines TRBV9 with TRBJ2-3; 12 bases align to TRBD2. Germline CDR1 is SGDLS and CDR2 is YYNGEE. The CDR3 covers 16 residues. V dropped 2 bases and J dropped 0; count of bases not matched to a gene: 1.

The genes are TRBV5-1 and TRBJ1-1; TRBD1 agrees at 8 bases. This CDR3 region has 15 residues. CDR1 is SGHRS and CDR2 is YFSETQ in the germline V gene. Trimming cost V 4 bases and J 3 bases; bases outside gene matches: 8. CDR3 loop: CASSTQGAGYTEAFF. The CDR3 DNA sequence: TGCGCCAGCAGCACCCAGGGGGCAGGGTACACTGAAGCTTTCTTT. The full variable domain, with the rest looked up from reference TRBV5-1 and TRBJ1-1, is KAGVTQTPRYLIKTRGQQVTLSCSPISGHRSVSWYQQTPGQGLQFLFEYFSETQRNKGNFPGRFSGRQFSNSRSEMNVSTLELGDSALYLCASSTQGAGYTEAFFGQGTRLTVV.

This clonotype has only a few counts. V is TRBV7-3 and J is TRBJ2-1, with D possibly matching TRBD2 (6 bases). This CDR3 contains 13 residues. Trimming removed 1 base at V and 9 bases at J, with 10 bases between. CDR1 and CDR2 from the germline V gene are SGHTA and FQGTGA. CDR3 in amino acids: CASSLRVGGEQFF. Written as DNA, the CDR3 is TGTGCCAGCAGCTTAAGGGTGGGAGGTGAGCAGTTCTTC.

CDR3 sequence reads: CASSQAEQSYSTDTQYF. CDR3 in DNA: TGCGCCAGCAGCCAAGCGGAGCAGAGCTATAGCACAGATACGCAGTATTTT. The chain links TRBV4-1 to TRBJ2-3, with unresolved D. This CDR3 spans 17 amino acids. Trimming shortened V by 1 base and J by 0 bases, and 14 bases separated the two germline ends. Germline V gene lookup returns CDR1 MGHRA and CDR2 YSYEKL.

This clonotype was observed a handful of times. The chain is built from TRBV4-3 and TRBJ2-3; 11 positions match TRBD2. Germline assignment: CDR1 LGHNA and CDR2 YSLEER. The V segment lost 0 bases and the J segment 3 bases; nucleotides outside the gene matches: 5. The CDR3 has 17 residues. The CDR3: CASSQDNGLAGTDTQYF. CDR3 nucleotide sequence: TGCGCCAGCAGCCAAGATAATGGACTAGCGGGTACAGATACGCAGTATTTT.

This clonotype came up a few times. This chain links TRBV6-5 with TRBJ2-7, with 11 bases identical to TRBD2. The CDR3 has 16 amino acids. Germline values: CDR1 MNHEY, CDR2 SVGAGI. Trimming removed 3 bases from V and 2 bases from J; junction bases left unmatched: 6. The CDR3 spells CASSYIGTSGAYEQYF. DNA of the CDR3: TGTGCCAGCAGTTATATAGGGACTAGCGGAGCCTACGAGCAGTACTTC.

This chain links TRBV7-2 with TRBJ2-7; D gene uncertain. This CDR3 has 15 amino acids. CDR1 is SGHTA and CDR2 is FQGNSA in the germline V gene. Trimming pared 1 base from V and 3 bases from J, leaving 13 bases between. CDR3 region: CASSLGSSHGYEQYF. CDR3 coding DNA: TGTGCCAGCAGCTTAGGTTCTAGTCACGGCTACGAGCAGTACTTC.

The V gene is TRBV4-3, the J gene TRBJ1-2; no firm D call. The CDR3 is 16 amino acids. Germline CDR1 and CDR2: LGHNA and YSLEER. Trimming took off 1 base at V and 4 bases at J, with 16 bases between the two ends. The CDR3 coding sequence is TGCGCCAGCAGCCAAGTAGTTGGGGTCAGGACCTATGGCTACACCTTC. The encoded protein is CASSQVVGVRTYGYTF.

This clonotype was detected only a few times. V is TRBV4-3 and J is TRBJ2-3; 11 bases fit TRBD2. CDR1 and CDR2 from the germline V gene are LGHNA and YSLEER. V shed 0 bases, J shed 4 bases, and the junction held 6 bases outside the gene matches. CDR3 length equals 17 residues. The CDR3 loop reads CASSQDLLAGASDTQYF. CDR3 in DNA: TGCGCCAGCAGCCAAGACTTACTAGCGGGGGCTTCAGATACGCAGTATTTT.

The sample holds a few counts of this clonotype. The chain links TRBV7-2 to TRBJ2-2, with 7 bases that match TRBD2. CDR1 is SGHTA, CDR2 FQGNSA, per germline. This CDR3 comprises 16 residues. V gave up 5 bases and J gave up 5 bases; unmatched junction bases: 11. The CDR3: CASSPFLRGTTGELFF. The CDR3 DNA reads TGTGCCAGCAGCCCTTTTTTGCGGGGGACTACCGGGGAGCTGTTTTTT.

Ten or more counts support this clonotype. This rearrangement joins TRBV27 to TRBJ2-3; the D gene is possibly TRBD1 (6 bases). The CDR3 has 14 amino acids. Germline CDR1 MNHEY, CDR2 SMNVEV (reference sequence). V shed 3 bases and J shed 2 bases, with 9 bases lying between them. DNA for the CDR3: TGTGCCAGCAGTTTTCAGGGGCCCACAGATACGCAGTATTTT. Translated: CASSFQGPTDTQYF.

A few counts support this clonotype. This CDR3 reads CSVPKHLGAGEQFF. The CDR3 DNA is TGCAGCGTCCCGAAACACCTGGGGGCAGGTGAGCAGTTCTTC. The rearrangement uses TRBV29-1 and TRBJ2-1, with D maybe TRBD1 (6 bases). Between the trimmed V and J ends, which lost 6 bases and 9 bases, there was a span of 21 bases. The CDR3 extends over 14 amino acids. Germline V gene sequence: CDR1 SQVTM, CDR2 ANQGSEA.

This clonotype was seen many times. The chain is built from TRBV12-3 or TRBV12-4 and TRBJ1-1, with no clear D. Trimming took 6 bases from V and 1 from J, leaving 6 bases between them. The CDR3 is 12 amino acids. CDR3: CASSLSNTEAFF. The CDR3 DNA reads as TGTGCCAGCAGCTTATCGAACACTGAAGCTTTCTTT.

This chain uses TRBV11-2 with TRBJ1-6, with 11 bases aligning to TRBD1. V lost 1 base to trimming and J lost 7 bases; unmatched junction nucleotides: 12. CDR3 size: 19 residues. The germline CDR1 and CDR2 sequences are SGHAT and FQNNGV. The CDR3 coding sequence is TGTGCCAGCAGCTTAGTGTCGGTTCGGACAGGGGGCCGCAATTCACCCCTCCACTTT. Translated: CASSLVSVRTGGRNSPLHF.

The sample holds a few counts of this clonotype. The J gene is TRBJ2-2, the V gene TRBV5-5; TRBD2 agrees at 9 bases. The germline CDR1 and CDR2 sequences are SGHKS and YYEKEE (reference sequence). J was trimmed by 5 bases and V by 2 bases; bases with no gene match: 7. This CDR3 is 16 amino acids long. CDR3 sequence reads: CASSFFGREGTGELFF. The CDR3 DNA reads as TGTGCCAGCAGCTTTTTTGGGCGGGAGGGGACCGGGGAGCTGTTTTTT. Together with reference TRBV5-5 and TRBJ2-2, the CDR3 gives the full variable domain: DAGVTQSPTHLIKTRGQQVTLRCSPISGHKSVSWYQQVLGQGPQFIFQYYEKEERGRGNFPDRFSARQFPNYSSELNVNALLLGDSALYLCASSFFGREGTGELFFGEGSRLTVL.

This clonotype has just a few counts. The V gene is TRBV5-1, the J gene TRBJ2-6, with D tentatively TRBD1 (6 bases). V was pared by 2 bases and J by 4 bases, with 10 bases between. The CDR3 is 15 amino acids. Germline CDR1 reads SGHRS; CDR2 reads YFSETQ. Here the CDR3 reads CASSLTGYGANVLTF. DNA for the CDR3: TGCGCCAGCAGCTTAACAGGGTACGGGGCCAACGTCCTGACTTTC.

As for this clonotype: A read error may be the cause here, since a much bigger clone is one base away. J is TRBJ2-2 and V is TRBV20-1, with D perhaps matching TRBD1 (5 bases). This CDR3 has 13 amino acids. Germline loops: CDR1 DFQATT, CDR2 SNEGSKA (reference sequence). V lost 6 bases to trimming and J lost 1 base, with 9 bases between them. The CDR3 sequence is CSAAGQNTGELFF. The CDR3 nucleotides are TGCAGTGCCGCCGGACAGAACACCGGGGAGCTGTTTTTT.

This chain links TRBV20-1 with TRBJ1-1; tentatively, D is TRBD1 (5 bases). There are 15 residues in the CDR3. The V and J ends lost 1 base and 1 base respectively, with 13 bases between them. The germline CDR1 and CDR2 sequences are DFQATT and SNEGSKA (reference sequence). The CDR3 DNA reads TGCAGTGCTAGAGCCGCCGGGGCGGGGAACACTGAAGCTTTCTTT. Its translation: CSARAAGAGNTEAFF.

This clonotype occurred a few times. The genes are TRBV20-1 and TRBJ2-7; 9 bases agree with TRBD1. The CDR3 runs 13 residues. The germline CDR1 and CDR2 sequences are DFQATT and SNEGSKA (reference sequence). Losses at the gene ends were 3 bases for V and 4 bases for J; bases not matched to a gene: 4. In DNA, the CDR3 is TGCAGTGCTAGTAACAGGGGGCTATACGAGCAGTACTTC. Amino acid sequence: CSASNRGLYEQYF.

This clonotype is medium-sized by share. The rearrangement joins TRBV28 to TRBJ2-5; tentatively, D is TRBD2 (6 bases). CDR1 and CDR2 from the germline V gene are MDHEN and SYDVKM. Trimming took off 2 bases at V and 1 base at J, with 14 bases between the two ends. This CDR3 region has 16 residues. This CDR3 is CASSLEGGGFQETQYF. As DNA, the CDR3 is TGTGCCAGCAGTTTAGAGGGAGGAGGCTTCCAAGAGACCCAGTACTTC.

This clonotype was seen repeatedly, ten times or more. The V call is TRBV20-1, the J call TRBJ2-3; D is perhaps TRBD1 (6 bases). Deletions cut 5 bases from V and 2 bases from J, with 23 bases between. Germline V lookup: CDR1 DFQATT, CDR2 SNEGSKA (reference sequence). The CDR3 totals 17 residues. The CDR3 loop reads CSAQSVTGSYNTDTQYF. The CDR3 DNA sequence: TGCAGTGCTCAAAGTGTAACAGGGAGTTATAACACAGATACGCAGTATTTT.

This clonotype was found a few times. The rearrangement links TRBV12-3 or TRBV12-4 to TRBJ1-6; 8 bases are a match to TRBD1. There are 15 residues in the CDR3. V lost 1 base and J lost 9; bases outside the gene matches: 5. The CDR3 DNA sequence: TGTGCCAGCAGTTTAGGGTCAGGGGGCAGTTCACCCCTCCACTTT. This codes for CASSLGSGGSSPLHF.

This clonotype was detected a few times. V and J are TRBV27 and TRBJ1-6; 8 positions agree with TRBD1. V lost 1 base, J lost 6 bases, and 2 bases stayed unmatched. Per germline, CDR1 MNHEY and CDR2 SMNVEV (reference sequence). The CDR3 contains 15 residues. The CDR3 region has the DNA TGTGCCAGCAGTTTATGGACAGGGAGTAATTCACCCCTCCACTTT. Its translation is CASSLWTGSNSPLHF.

This clonotype occurred a few times. The chain combines TRBV7-2 with TRBJ2-7; either TRBD1 or TRBD2 may fit D (6 bases each). This CDR3 has 16 residues. Per the germline V gene, CDR1 is SGHTA and CDR2 is FQGNSA. The V gene lost 5 bases and the J gene lost 4 bases, with 21 bases spanning the gap. The DNA of the CDR3 is TGTGCCAGCAGCCGGGGGCCCCGCACCCTTCATTACGAGCAGTACTTC. Its protein product is CASSRGPRTLHYEQYF.

Only a few counts were recorded for this clonotype. The rearrangement links TRBV5-1 to TRBJ1-2, with TRBD1 identical over 7 bases. This CDR3 is 14 amino acids long. Per the germline V gene, CDR1 is SGHRS and CDR2 is YFSETQ. V shed 3 bases, J shed 9 bases, and the junction held 11 bases outside the gene matches. CDR3 bases: TGCGCCAGCAGCTCGGGGACAGTGGATAGGCGCTACACCTTC. This codes for CASSSGTVDRRYTF.

The genes are TRBV29-1 and TRBJ2-1; 8 bases are a match to TRBD2. The CDR3 contains 15 residues. The V gene's germline CDR1 is SQVTM and CDR2 ANQGSEA. The V and J ends lost 7 bases and 0 bases, in that order; junction bases with no gene match: 8. This CDR3 reads CSAETGGGSYNEQFF. CDR3 nucleotides: TGCAGCGCCGAGACGGGGGGGGGCTCCTACAATGAGCAGTTCTTC.

The chain is built from TRBV20-1 and TRBJ2-3; 7 bases are shared with TRBD1. CDR3 length: 16 amino acids. Germline CDR1 is DFQATT and CDR2 is SNEGSKA (reference sequence). V gave up 0 bases and J gave up 6 bases; unmatched junction bases: 12. CDR3 nucleotide sequence: TGCAGTGCTAGAGATCTTTCGACAGGGTTTATGGATACGCAGTATTTT. It translates to CSARDLSTGFMDTQYF.